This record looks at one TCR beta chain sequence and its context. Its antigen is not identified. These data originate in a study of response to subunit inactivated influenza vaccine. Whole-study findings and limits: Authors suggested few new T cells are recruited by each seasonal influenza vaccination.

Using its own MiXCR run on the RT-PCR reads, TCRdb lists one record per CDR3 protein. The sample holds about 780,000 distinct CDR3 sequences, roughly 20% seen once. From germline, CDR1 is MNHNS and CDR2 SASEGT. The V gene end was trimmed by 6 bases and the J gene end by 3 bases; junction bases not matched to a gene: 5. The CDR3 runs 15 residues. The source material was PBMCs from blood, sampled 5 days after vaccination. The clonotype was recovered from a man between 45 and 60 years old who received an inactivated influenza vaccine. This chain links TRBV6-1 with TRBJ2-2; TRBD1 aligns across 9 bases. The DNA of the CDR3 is TGTGCCAGCAGCAGGGGACAGGGCTACACCGGGGAGCTGTTTTTT. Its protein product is CASSRGQGYTGELFF.